This T cell receptor (beta chain) was recorded in a study of control samples from healthy donors and cancer patients. Assay: immunoSEQ multiplex PCR; the TCRdb copy retains only in-frame clones and omits some. The table shows under 450,000 clones, with 75% to 95% occurring only once. Germline CDR1 and CDR2: LNHDA and SQIVND (reference sequence). J lost 8 bases, V lost 1 base, and 3 bases had no gene match. The CDR3 contains 15 residues. Sample: PBMCs. J is TRBJ2-1 and V is TRBV19; 12 bases fit TRBD2. This sequence was found in a man aged 40-50 years with head and neck cancer. The CDR3 loop reads CASSIGLAGVYEQFF. CDR3 in DNA: TGTGCCAGTAGTATAGGACTAGCGGGAGTATATGAGCAGTTCTTC. Full variable domain (rest looked up from reference TRBV19 and TRBJ2-1): DGGITQSPKYLFRKEGQNVTLSCEQNLNHDAMYWYRQDPGQGLRLIYYSQIVNDFQKGDIAEGYSVSREKKESFPLTVTSAQKNPTAFYLCASSIGLAGVYEQFFGPGTRLTVL.